This T cell receptor (beta chain) was found in a study of blood T cells in healthy people across ages. Broader study findings: Older age coincided with a roughly linear decline in TCR beta diversity per million T cells.

This CDR3 spans 13 amino acids. Germline CDR1 and CDR2: MNHEY and SVGAGI. The individuals who served as donors were healthy Caucasians living in Russia, aged roughly 6 to 90. The use of a sample-barcoded 5' primer and a J-beta primer mix characterized a second PCR of about 7 to 12 cycles. TCRdb independently ran MiXCR on the 5' RACE reads; one entry per CDR3 protein. The data hold 1,300,000 or so distinct CDR3 sequences, with 45% to 70% observed a single time. To note about this clonotype: Its antigen is not identified. The junction does not match germline at one end; this may be a read error.

Sequenced material: blood. The V and J genes are TRBV6-5 and TRBJ2-5; the D is unclear. The J call may be mistaken, given a closer DNA end match to TRBJ2-7. The source of this sequence is a young man in good health. In DNA, the CDR3 is TGTGCCAGCAGTGACTCCCCTGCCTACGAGCAGTACTTC. Encoded protein: CASSDSPAYEQYF.